This entry lists 29 T cell receptor beta chains sequenced from one sample in a study of T cells expressing NK-cell markers. TCRdb reprocessed the 5' RACE reads and reports one entry per CDR3 protein, with no DNA. This repertoire comprises approximately 380,000 distinct CDR3 sequences; its ten largest clones make up around 5.3%. The sequenced material came from blood T cells: a sorted CD56 or NKG2C T cell subset, CD4+ or CD8+ T cells, or bulk PBMC T cells (not recorded which). The receptors were sampled from a man aged 18 to 69 in good health.

This sequence joins TRBV7-9 and TRBJ2-7; TCRdb reports TRBD1, a call that lacks DNA to check it against. The length of the CDR3 is 15 residues. Germline lookup yields CDR1 SEHNR and CDR2 FQNEAQ (reference sequence). The CDR3 reads CASSLISQGKHEQYF.

The chain couples TRBV7-3 to TRBJ2-1; TCRdb picks TRBD2, but there is no DNA to check that call. CDR3 size: 16 residues. Germline CDR1 is SGHTA and CDR2 is FQGTGA. This CDR3 is CASSLTSGGVAWEQFF.

V is TRBV6-5 and J is TRBJ2-5; as DNA is missing, the TRBD1 call by TCRdb cannot be tested. Germline V CDR1 and CDR2: MNHEY, SVGAGI. The CDR3 is 13 residues long. CDR3 residues: CASSYSSRGGQYF.

This chain joins TRBV6-1 and TRBJ2-1; the D gene TCRdb calls, TRBD1, cannot be checked with no DNA. CDR1 MNHNS and CDR2 SASEGT come from the germline V gene. CDR3 length: 13 amino acids. CDR3 sequence reads: CASMKVAHNEQFF.

The gene calls are TRBV12-3 or TRBV12-4 and TRBJ1-5; TCRdb calls TRBD1, which cannot be checked without DNA. CDR3 length equals 16 residues. CDR3 sequence reads: CASSSRGGAKNQPQHF.

The rearrangement uses TRBV4-2 and TRBJ2-5. Germline V lookup: CDR1 LGHNA, CDR2 YNFKEQ. The CDR3 totals 13 residues. The CDR3 here is CASSRNPQETQYF.

The CDR3 sequence is CAISQPGQGDGTEAFF. This sequence joins TRBV10-3 and TRBJ1-1; TCRdb indicates TRBD1, and absent DNA this call remains unverified. The CDR3 is 16 amino acids. Looked up from germline, CDR1 is ENHRY and CDR2 is SYGVKD.

The chain carries TRBV14 and TRBJ2-3; no DNA is available, so the TRBD1 call from TCRdb remains unchecked. The germline gives CDR1 SGHDN, CDR2 FVKESK. CDR3 length: 13 residues. This chain's CDR3 is CASSQNWAAPQYF.

V is TRBV6-1 and J is TRBJ2-1; TCRdb designates TRBD2, a call that cannot be tested without DNA. This CDR3 has 15 residues. Germline CDR1 and CDR2: MNHNS and SASEGT. The CDR3 sequence is CASSEMASGAVRQFF.

The chain has TRBV6-1 and TRBJ2-4; TCRdb's D gene call, TRBD1, goes unchecked for lack of DNA. Germline CDR1 reads MNHNS; CDR2 reads SASEGT. The CDR3 runs 15 residues. The CDR3 sequence is CASRSLTEAKNIQYF.

The chain links TRBV5-1 to TRBJ1-5. The CDR3 spans 15 residues. The germline V gene has CDR1 SGHRS and CDR2 YFSETQ. The CDR3: CASSLGTHSNQPQHF.

This chain's CDR3 is CASRGLGYGNTIYF. The V call is TRBV6-1, the J call TRBJ1-3. The CDR3 contains 14 residues. Germline CDR1 and CDR2: MNHNS and SASEGT.

The V and J genes are TRBV27 and TRBJ2-4; TCRdb indicates TRBD1, and absent DNA this call remains unverified. The germline gives CDR1 MNHEY, CDR2 SMNVEV (reference sequence). The CDR3 is 19 amino acids. CDR3: CASSLWHGRGGLAKNIQYF.

V usage is TRBV9 and J usage is TRBJ2-5; TCRdb outputs TRBD2, but without DNA this stays unchecked. The CDR3 runs 17 residues. Per germline, CDR1 SGDLS and CDR2 YYNGEE. This CDR3 is CASSVGRRGAHLETQYF.

V usage is TRBV12-3 or TRBV12-4 and J usage is TRBJ1-6. This CDR3 has 15 amino acids. The CDR3 reads CASSFGETYNSPLHF.

This chain joins TRBV5-6 and TRBJ1-2. CDR1 is SGHDT and CDR2 is YYEEEE in the germline V gene. There are 13 residues in the CDR3. CDR3 sequence: CASTQREIYGYTF.

The rearrangement joins TRBV12-5 to TRBJ2-6; TCRdb's assignment of TRBD2 cannot be checked, as there is no DNA. Germline loops: CDR1 LGHNT, CDR2 FRNRAP. The CDR3 sequence is 20 residues long. The CDR3 protein is CASGFFPGGTTKSGANVLTF.

J is TRBJ2-5 and V is TRBV28. Per the germline V gene, CDR1 is MDHEN and CDR2 is SYDVKM. The CDR3 is 14 residues long. CDR3 loop: CASSLTAAQETQYF. Complete variable domain (other parts from reference TRBV28 and TRBJ2-5): DVKVTQSSRYLVKRTGEKVFLECVQDMDHENMFWYRQDPGLGLRLIYFSYDVKMKEKGDIPEGYSVSREKKERFSLILESASTNQTSMYLCASSLTAAQETQYFGPGTRLLVL.

CDR3 residues: CAWSVRTGGWETQYF. The chain recombines TRBV30 with TRBJ2-5; the TCRdb call, TRBD1, lacks DNA for checking. The CDR3 loop spans 15 amino acids. CDR1 GTSNPN and CDR2 SVGIG come from the germline V gene (reference sequence).

The chain carries TRBV3-1 and TRBJ2-2; TCRdb lists TRBD1, though no DNA is available to test this call. The CDR3 length is 15 residues. Looked up from germline, CDR1 is LGHDT and CDR2 is YNNKEL (reference sequence). This CDR3 is CASSFGQENTGELFF.

The V and J genes are TRBV7-9 and TRBJ1-4. Germline V lookup: CDR1 SEHNR, CDR2 FQNEAQ (reference sequence). The CDR3 covers 14 residues. CDR3 sequence reads: CASSTQSLDEKLFF.

The chain is built from TRBV7-2 and TRBJ2-5; the D call of TRBD2 rests on TCRdb alone, since no DNA is present to check it. Germline V gene sequence: CDR1 SGHTA, CDR2 FQGNSA. The CDR3 has 12 amino acids. The CDR3 here is CASSPSRETQYF.

The chain combines TRBV7-3 with TRBJ2-1; TCRdb reports TRBD1, a call that lacks DNA to check it against. Per germline, CDR1 SGHTA and CDR2 FQGTGA. This CDR3 is 16 amino acids long. This chain's CDR3 is CASSTRDTHGYNEQFF.

The V and J genes are TRBV7-2 and TRBJ2-3; the D gene TCRdb calls, TRBD1, cannot be checked with no DNA. This CDR3 contains 17 residues. CDR1 is SGHTA, CDR2 FQGNSA, per germline. CDR3 protein: CASSHNPATGATDTQYF. Full variable domain (outside the CDR3, taken from reference TRBV7-2 and TRBJ2-3): GAGVSQSPSNKVTEKGKDVELRCDPISGHTALYWYRQSLGQGLEFLIYFQGNSAPDKSGLPSDRFSAERTGGSVSTLTIQRTQQEDSAVYLCASSHNPATGATDTQYFGPGTRLTVL.

The rearrangement uses TRBV9 and TRBJ2-1; TCRdb lists TRBD1, though no DNA is available to test this call. The CDR3 is 14 residues long. Germline V gene data show CDR1 as SGDLS and CDR2 as YYNGEE. The CDR3 protein is CASSRSGGYNEQFF.

The V gene is TRBV3-1, the J gene TRBJ1-4; TCRdb designates TRBD1, a call that cannot be tested without DNA. The CDR3 length is 15 residues. From germline, CDR1 is LGHDT and CDR2 YNNKEL (reference sequence). The CDR3 sequence is CASSQVAGVDEKLFF.

The rearrangement links TRBV5-1 to TRBJ1-4. This CDR3 has 14 residues. Germline V gives CDR1 SGHRS, CDR2 YFSETQ. The CDR3 loop reads CASSPGAPNEKLFF.

The chain carries TRBV6-1 and TRBJ1-2. Germline lookup yields CDR1 MNHNS and CDR2 SASEGT. CDR3 size: 13 residues. The CDR3 region is CASRWTVAHGYTF.

This chain joins TRBV12-3 or TRBV12-4 and TRBJ2-1; the TCRdb call, TRBD1, lacks DNA for checking. This CDR3 has 15 residues. CDR3 sequence: CASSPGQHLYNEQFF.